One sample yielded the 26 T cell receptor beta chains listed below, sequenced in a study of T cells in Graves' hyperthyroidism and ophthalmopathy (dated by TCRdb to about 2019). Libraries were prepared through multiplex PCR. The sample was run on an Illumina HiSeq 2000. The TCR beta CDR3 regions were amplified from the RNA transcripts. For the first round of RT-PCR on the TCR CDR3, the HTBI primer set was used together with the Qiagen OneStep RT-PCR kit. Using fastp at Q25 and MiXCR, TCRdb reprocessed the public reads and kept productive beta chains. Rows with a matching CDR3 protein are joined into one entry that keeps the most common DNA and genes. Counted in this sample were some 400,000 distinct CDR3 sequences; about 15% of them appeared once. Together, the top ten hold 9.5% to 11% of the sample. Material: blood. The receptors derive from a woman in her fifties or sixties with Graves' hyperthyroidism.

The CDR3 loop reads CALPFRSPLHF. The CDR3 DNA sequence: TGTGCTCTACCTTTTCGGTCACCCCTCCACTTT. This rearrangement joins TRBV19 to TRBJ1-6; D is unresolved. The CDR3 loop spans 11 amino acids. Germline lookup yields CDR1 LNHDA and CDR2 SQIVND (reference sequence).

A few counts support this clonotype. The chain combines TRBV9 with TRBJ2-3; TRBD1 agrees at 12 bases. V gave up 3 bases and J gave up 4 bases; unmatched junction bases: 9. The CDR3 sequence is 17 residues long. Germline V gene data show CDR1 as SGDLS and CDR2 as YYNGEE. For the CDR3, the DNA is TGTGCCAGCAGCGGCGCCGGGACAGGGGGCGCCGCAGATACGCAGTATTTT. This sequence encodes CASSGAGTGGAADTQYF.

This clonotype was picked up a small number of times. The chain combines TRBV12-3 or TRBV12-4 with TRBJ1-4; 10 bases agree with TRBD1. The V segment lost 5 bases and the J segment 10 bases; nucleotides outside the gene matches: 4. This CDR3 is built from 13 residues. This chain's CDR3 is CASSRDRGRKLFF. In DNA form, the CDR3 reads TGTGCCAGCAGTCGTGACAGGGGGCGAAAACTGTTTTTT.

The V and J genes are TRBV5-5 and TRBJ1-3, with unresolved D. With 0 bases removed from V and 4 bases from J, the gap between germline ends came to 11 bases. Per the germline V gene, CDR1 is SGHKS and CDR2 is YYEKEE (reference sequence). This CDR3 has 15 residues. The chain's CDR3 is CASSLGVGLGNTIYF. The CDR3 DNA reads as TGTGCCAGCAGCTTGGGTGTGGGGTTGGGAAACACCATATATTTT.

This clonotype was observed many times. The chain employs TRBV5-1 and TRBJ1-4; no definite D call. CDR3 length equals 13 residues. The V gene lost 6 bases and the J gene lost 7 bases, with 13 bases spanning the gap. Germline-derived CDR1 and CDR2 are SGHRS and YFSETQ. CDR3 protein: CASTVTEGEKLFF. Here the CDR3 DNA reads TGCGCCAGCACGGTCACAGAGGGTGAAAAACTGTTTTTT.

This clonotype was seen only a few times. Here the CDR3 DNA reads TGTGCCAGCAGCGCCACCGGGACAGGGGGCGGGCAGTTCTTC. This translates into CASSATGTGGGQFF. The V call is TRBV9, the J call TRBJ2-1; 12 bases line up with TRBD1. Germline assignment: CDR1 SGDLS and CDR2 YYNGEE. The CDR3 spans 14 residues. Unmatched junction bases numbered 7, after V lost 3 bases and J lost 12 bases. The complete variable domain, with remaining parts taken from reference TRBV9 and TRBJ2-1, reads DSGVTQTPKHLITATGQRVTLRCSPRSGDLSVYWYQQSLDQGLQFLIQYYNGEERAKGNILERFSAQQFPDLHSELNLSSLELGDSALYFCASSATGTGGGQFFGPGTRLTVL.

This chain links TRBV20-1 with TRBJ2-6, with TRBD1 identical over 8 bases. CDR3 size: 16 residues. Unmatched junction bases numbered 7, after V lost 6 bases and J lost 0 bases. Germline V lookup: CDR1 DFQATT, CDR2 SNEGSKA (reference sequence). Here the CDR3 reads CSAEDRVRSGANVLTF. CDR3 DNA sequence: TGCAGTGCCGAGGACAGGGTCCGCTCTGGGGCCAACGTCCTGACTTTC.

Many counts were recorded for this clonotype. This chain connects TRBV7-2 to TRBJ1-2, with a weak D call TRBD1 (5 bases). The CDR3 runs 14 residues. Trimming removed 5 bases from V and 2 bases from J, with 12 bases in between. Germline V gene lookup returns CDR1 SGHTA and CDR2 FQGNSA. The CDR3 DNA sequence: TGTGCCAGCAGCCAAAACCAGGGAAACTATGGCTACACCTTC. This codes for CASSQNQGNYGYTF. Full variable domain (missing parts from reference TRBV7-2 and TRBJ1-2): GAGVSQSPSNKVTEKGKDVELRCDPISGHTALYWYRQSLGQGLEFLIYFQGNSAPDKSGLPSDRFSAERTGGSVSTLTIQRTQQEDSAVYLCASSQNQGNYGYTFGSGTRLTVV.

At least ten counts were recorded for this clonotype. This chain joins TRBV20-1 and TRBJ2-7; D is perhaps TRBD1 (5 bases). Germline assignment: CDR1 DFQATT and CDR2 SNEGSKA (reference sequence). This CDR3 has 12 residues. Trimming took off 6 bases at V and 7 bases at J, with 16 bases between the two ends. In DNA form, the CDR3 reads TGCAGTGCCCAGAGCAGGGCGCTTGAGCAGTACTTC. Protein: CSAQSRALEQYF.

This clonotype appeared many times. The rearrangement links TRBV6-1 to TRBJ1-2; maybe TRBD1 (5 bases). CDR1 is MNHNS, CDR2 SASEGT, per germline. The V gene lost 6 bases and the J gene lost 4 bases, with 12 bases spanning the gap. CDR3 length: 13 residues. The CDR3 DNA reads as TGTGCCAGCAGCCCCTCAGGGATCTATGGCTACACCTTC. It translates to CASSPSGIYGYTF.

This clonotype was picked up many times. The CDR3 loop is CASSLETTGYTDTQYF. In nucleotides, the CDR3 is TGCGCCAGCAGCTTGGAGACTACCGGATACACAGATACGCAGTATTTT. The rearrangement joins TRBV5-1 to TRBJ2-3, with D possibly being TRBD2 (5 bases). The CDR3 is made up of 16 amino acids. V was pared by 0 bases and J by 2 bases, with 13 bases between. CDR1 and CDR2 from the germline V gene are SGHRS and YFSETQ.

This clonotype appeared a few times. The rearrangement links TRBV7-8 to TRBJ2-3, with 7 bases that match TRBD2. Germline CDR1 reads SGHVS; CDR2 reads FQNEAQ. V lost 6 bases to trimming and J lost 0 bases; unmatched junction nucleotides: 9. The CDR3 length is 16 residues. CDR3 DNA sequence: TGTGCCAGCAGGAAGAGGAGCGGGACTAGCACAGATACGCAGTATTTT. This translates into CASRKRSGTSTDTQYF.

This chain joins TRBV12-3 or TRBV12-4 and TRBJ2-7; D tentatively fits TRBD1 or TRBD2 (5 bases each). The CDR3 runs 14 residues. V lost 3 bases, J lost 0 bases, and 9 bases lay in between. The CDR3, as DNA: TGTGCCAGCAGTTTGTCGGGGCACTCCTACGAGCAGTACTTC. This codes for CASSLSGHSYEQYF.

This clonotype was detected many times. The rearrangement uses TRBV12-3 or TRBV12-4 and TRBJ1-2, with a weak D call TRBD1 (5 bases). Trimming shortened V by 3 bases and J by 6 bases, and 14 bases separated the two germline ends. The CDR3 has 14 residues. CDR3 loop: CASSFSSRADGYTF. The CDR3 nucleotides read TGTGCCAGCAGTTTTTCTAGCAGGGCCGATGGCTACACCTTC.

Many counts were recorded for this clonotype. The chain uses TRBV7-6 and TRBJ2-2, with a possible D match to TRBD1 (5 bases). Looked up from germline, CDR1 is SGHVS and CDR2 is FNYEAQ. The CDR3 has 14 amino acids. The ends were cut back, 1 base at V and 6 bases at J, with 9 bases in the middle. The CDR3 DNA sequence: TGTGCCAGCAGCTTAGAGGAACAGGCCGGGGAGCTGTTTTTT. Amino acid sequence: CASSLEEQAGELFF.

The J gene is TRBJ1-1, the V gene TRBV19; 8 bases match TRBD1. The germline V gene encodes CDR1 LNHDA and CDR2 SQIVND (reference sequence). V shed 5 bases and J 3 bases; nucleotides not matched to a gene: 8. This CDR3 contains 15 residues. The CDR3 coding sequence is TGTGCCAGTAGTGCACGGACAGGGCAGCACACTGAAGCTTTCTTT. Amino acid sequence: CASSARTGQHTEAFF.

This clonotype was detected a few times. V and J are TRBV4-2 and TRBJ2-7, with D possibly matching TRBD1 (7 bases). This CDR3 has 16 amino acids. Trimming removed 1 base from V and 0 bases from J, with 13 bases in between. Germline V gene sequence: CDR1 LGHNA, CDR2 YNFKEQ. In DNA form, the CDR3 reads TGTGCCAGCAGCCAAGGGCGACAGGGACTCTCCTACGAGCAGTACTTC. This sequence encodes CASSQGRQGLSYEQYF.

This clonotype was counted at least ten times. The genes are TRBV28 and TRBJ1-1; possible D gene TRBD1, 6 bases. Trimming took off 6 bases at V and 6 bases at J, with 20 bases between the two ends. There are 15 residues in the CDR3. Germline V CDR1 and CDR2: MDHEN, SYDVKM. In DNA, the CDR3 is TGTGCCAGCAGCTCAATACAGGGAGCAAGTCCTGAAGCTTTCTTT. Translating it yields CASSSIQGASPEAFF.

The chain uses TRBV5-1 and TRBJ2-5; D unclear. This CDR3 has 13 residues. Germline V gene data show CDR1 as SGHRS and CDR2 as YFSETQ. Trimming stripped 4 bases from V and 2 bases from J, with 9 bases between. CDR3 DNA sequence: TGCGCCAGCAGCGATCTTCCACAAGAGACCCAGTACTTC. Protein sequence: CASSDLPQETQYF.

This clonotype appeared a few times. The chain combines TRBV27 with TRBJ2-7; D is unresolved. The CDR3 spans 13 residues. CDR1 and CDR2 from the germline V gene are MNHEY and SMNVEV (reference sequence). V was shortened by 0 bases and J by 3 bases, with 6 bases between the two germline ends. This CDR3 reads CASSLSSFYEQYF. For the CDR3, the DNA is TGTGCCAGCAGTTTATCCAGCTTCTACGAGCAGTACTTC.

Only a few counts were recorded for this clonotype. The chain couples TRBV27 to TRBJ1-5; 7 bases align to TRBD1. Per germline, CDR1 MNHEY and CDR2 SMNVEV (reference sequence). CDR3 size: 16 residues. V was pared by 2 bases and J by 5 bases, with 9 bases of the junction left unmatched. The DNA of the CDR3 is TGTGCCAGCAGTTTACGCGAAGCAGGGGGGGATCAGCCCCAGCATTTT. It is translated as CASSLREAGGDQPQHF.

The V gene is TRBV6-5, the J gene TRBJ2-3; 9 positions match TRBD1. CDR1 and CDR2 from the germline V gene are MNHEY and SVGAGI. V trimming: 2 bases; J trimming: 7 bases; junction bases outside the gene matches: 7. CDR3 size: 15 residues. The CDR3 nucleotides are TGTGCCAGCAGTTACCTTAGGGGACAGGGTAATACGCAGTATTTT. This sequence encodes CASSYLRGQGNTQYF.

This clonotype was detected a few times. The J gene is TRBJ2-1, the V gene TRBV11-2, with D possibly TRBD2 on 6 matching bases. Germline V gene data show CDR1 as SGHAT and CDR2 as FQNNGV. V dropped 4 bases and J dropped 10 bases, with 26 bases sitting between them. The CDR3 loop spans 17 amino acids. The CDR3 sequence is CASSYSSRDLGRAEQFF. In DNA form, the CDR3 reads TGTGCCAGCAGCTATAGCAGCCGGGACTTGGGGAGAGCCGAGCAGTTCTTC.

The genes are TRBV7-9 and TRBJ1-1; TRBD1 is a possible D gene (6 bases). There are 14 residues in the CDR3. The V end lost 2 bases, the J end lost 7 bases, and 14 bases lay between the germline ends. Germline V CDR1 and CDR2: SEHNR, FQNEAQ (reference sequence). CDR3: CASSLLTGGGEAFF. CDR3 nucleotides: TGTGCCAGCAGCTTATTAACTGGGGGCGGTGAAGCTTTCTTT.

This clonotype was picked up many times. The chain uses TRBV27 and TRBJ1-1, with a tentative D call TRBD1 (5 bases). Trimming pared 4 bases from V and 5 bases from J, leaving 11 bases between. The CDR3 extends over 13 amino acids. CDR1 and CDR2 (germline): MNHEY, SMNVEV (reference sequence). As DNA, the CDR3 is TGTGCCAGCAGTTCTGCAGGGTCAACTGAAGCTTTCTTT. It specifies CASSSAGSTEAFF.

A note on this clonotype: A single base separates this from a much larger clone, so it may be a read error. CDR3 coding DNA: TGCGCCAGCAGACTCGGCGGAAACACTGAAGCTTTCTTT. Its protein product is CASRLGGNTEAFF. The rearrangement joins TRBV6-5 to TRBJ1-1; D is unresolved. Germline V CDR1 and CDR2: MNHEY, SVGAGI. This CDR3 is 13 amino acids long.